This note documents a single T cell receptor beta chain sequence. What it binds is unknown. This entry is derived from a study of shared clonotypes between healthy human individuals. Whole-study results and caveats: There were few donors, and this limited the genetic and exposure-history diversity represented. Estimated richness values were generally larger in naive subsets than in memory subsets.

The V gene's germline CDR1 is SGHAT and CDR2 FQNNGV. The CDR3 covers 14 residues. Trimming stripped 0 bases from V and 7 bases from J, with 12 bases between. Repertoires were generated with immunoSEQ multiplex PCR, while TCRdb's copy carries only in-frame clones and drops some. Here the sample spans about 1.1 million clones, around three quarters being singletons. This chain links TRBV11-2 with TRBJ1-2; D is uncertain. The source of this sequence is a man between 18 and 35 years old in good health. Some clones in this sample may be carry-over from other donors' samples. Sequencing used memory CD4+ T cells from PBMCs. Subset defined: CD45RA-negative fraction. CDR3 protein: CASSLDSTLRGYTF. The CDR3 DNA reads TGTGCCAGCAGCTTAGATTCGACATTACGTGGCTACACCTTC.